This TCR beta chain came from a study of cytomegalovirus exposure and HLA in healthy donors. Study in general: From donors who were HLA-typed, an early data release held around 85 million unique TCRs. Study results and limitations: TCR beta V segments were, for the most part, productive about 87% or about 30% of the time in an earlier analysis.

The study ran its PCR with 60 Vbeta and 13 Jbeta primers. Only in-frame clones appear in the TCRdb table, and some are missing; sequencing was by immunoSEQ multiplex PCR. Among 150,000 or so clones listed, 79% were seen once. A remark on this clone: Its antigen is not known.

Germline V gene sequence: CDR1 LNHDA, CDR2 SQIVND (reference sequence). Germline trimming cut 9 bases from V and 4 bases from J; bases unmatched to any gene: 17. CDR3 length: 17 residues. The specimen was PBMCs. The clonotype comes from a woman between 40 and 55 years old in good health and CMV-seropositive. The chain employs TRBV19 and TRBJ2-3, with 9 bases fitting TRBD1. The CDR3 bases are TGTGCCAGCAAAGTAAGCGGGACAGGGTTTAGAGCAGATACGCAGTATTTT. It encodes CASKVSGTGFRADTQYF.